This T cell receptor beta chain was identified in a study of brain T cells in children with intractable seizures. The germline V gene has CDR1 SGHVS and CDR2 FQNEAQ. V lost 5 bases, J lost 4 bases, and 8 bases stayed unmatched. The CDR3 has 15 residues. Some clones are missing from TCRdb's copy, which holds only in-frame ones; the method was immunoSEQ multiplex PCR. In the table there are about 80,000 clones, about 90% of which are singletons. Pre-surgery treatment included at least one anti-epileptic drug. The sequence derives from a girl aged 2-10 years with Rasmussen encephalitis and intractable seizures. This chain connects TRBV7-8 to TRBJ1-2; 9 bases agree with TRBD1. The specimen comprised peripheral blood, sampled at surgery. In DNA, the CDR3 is TGTGCCAGCAGCGGGCGGGGACAGGGAGGCTATGGCTACACCTTC. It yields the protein CASSGRGQGGYGYTF.